Each of the 8 T cell receptor beta chains below was sequenced from the same sample in a study of early T cells in non-severe SARS-CoV-2 infection. TCRdb re-derived calls from the 5' RACE reads in MiXCR, one entry per CDR3 protein. The sample has about 60,000 distinct CDR3 sequences; 10% to 15% are singletons. Sequencing used whole blood. Receptor source: an adult who was a healthcare worker with PCR-confirmed SARS-CoV-2 infection or an uninfected control (not recorded which).

This rearrangement joins TRBV9 to TRBJ1-5, with D possibly being TRBD1 (5 bases). Germline CDR1 reads SGDLS; CDR2 reads YYNGEE. Between the trimmed V and J ends, which lost 1 base and 1 base, there was a span of 6 bases. The CDR3 sequence is 14 residues long. The CDR3 DNA follows: TGTGCCAGCAGCGTATCAGGGAGCAATCAGCCCCAGCATTTT. Amino acids: CASSVSGSNQPQHF.

The table lists this clonotype with many counts. For the CDR3, the DNA is TGCAGCGTTGCGGGGGGGAGCACAGATACGCAGTATTTT. Amino acid sequence: CSVAGGSTDTQYF. J is TRBJ2-3 and V is TRBV29-1; 8 bases map to TRBD2. Trimming at V came to 4 bases and at J to 0 bases, leaving 0 bases not matched to a gene. Germline-derived CDR1 and CDR2 are SQVTM and ANQGSEA. This CDR3 is 13 amino acids long.

This clonotype was counted a few times. The chain carries TRBV10-2 and TRBJ2-3, with 13 bases identical to TRBD2. Germline V gives CDR1 WSHSY, CDR2 SAAADI. This CDR3 is built from 14 residues. V gave up 6 bases and J gave up 4 bases; unmatched junction bases: 1. CDR3 protein: CASRLAGGPDTQYF. In nucleotides, the CDR3 is TGCGCCAGCAGACTAGCGGGGGGGCCAGATACGCAGTATTTT.

This clonotype was detected a few times. The genes are TRBV9 and TRBJ2-1; D remains unclear. Germline V gives CDR1 SGDLS, CDR2 YYNGEE. The V end was cut by 0 bases, the J end by 3 bases, with 7 bases between. This CDR3 is built from 14 residues. The CDR3 is CASSVEHGYNEQFF. CDR3 sequence (DNA): TGTGCCAGCAGCGTAGAGCATGGCTACAATGAGCAGTTCTTC.

This clonotype was seen repeatedly, ten times or more. The chain recombines TRBV12-3 or TRBV12-4 with TRBJ2-1, with 10 bases lining up with TRBD2. V lost 7 bases, J lost 5 bases, and 8 bases stayed unmatched. The CDR3 contains 15 residues. The CDR3 loop reads CASTSLAGDNNEQFF. CDR3 DNA sequence: TGTGCCAGCACATCCCTAGCGGGAGATAACAATGAGCAGTTCTTC.

This clonotype appeared a few times. This chain links TRBV5-1 with TRBJ2-2, with 13 bases matching TRBD2. V lost 4 bases and J lost 6; bases outside the gene matches: 15. The CDR3 totals 19 residues. Germline loops: CDR1 SGHRS, CDR2 YFSETQ. The CDR3 is CASSPVGTSGIKMAGELFF. As DNA, the CDR3 is TGCGCCAGCAGCCCGGTAGGGACTAGCGGGATAAAGATGGCCGGGGAGCTGTTTTTT.

The CDR3 here is CASTPGPPYGYTF. The CDR3 nucleotides read TGTGCCAGCACTCCAGGTCCTCCTTACGGCTACACCTTC. The genes are TRBV7-2 and TRBJ1-2; no definite D call. Trimming left V 7 bases short and J 8 bases short, with 17 bases between. CDR3 size: 13 residues. Looked up from germline, CDR1 is SGHTA and CDR2 is FQGNSA.

V is TRBV20-1 and J is TRBJ2-3; D not certain. Trimming took 6 bases from V and 4 from J, leaving 8 bases between them. Germline V gene sequence: CDR1 DFQATT, CDR2 SNEGSKA (reference sequence). The CDR3 is 11 amino acids. The CDR3 spells CSAPDADTQYF. The CDR3 bases are TGCAGTGCCCCAGATGCAGATACGCAGTATTTT.